One and the same sample provided the 13 T cell receptor beta chains below, sequenced in a study of blood T cells in healthy people across ages. With a J-beta primer mix and a sample-barcoded 5' primer, a second PCR ran about 6 to 11 cycles. TCRdb redid the calling of the 5' RACE reads with MiXCR, one entry per CDR3 protein. The repertoire holds over 550,000 distinct CDR3 sequences, about 30% seen once, with approximately 15% in the top ten. Input material: blood. These receptors came from a woman of 80 years or more in good health.

This clonotype has a count of ten or more. The chain links TRBV4-1 to TRBJ2-3; 12 bases align to TRBD2. The ends lost 4 bases at V and 3 bases at J; junction bases unmatched: 5. From germline, CDR1 is MGHRA and CDR2 YSYEKL. The CDR3 totals 16 residues. CDR3 loop: CASSPLTSGGTDTQYF. Written as DNA, the CDR3 is TGCGCCAGCAGCCCACTGACTAGCGGGGGAACAGATACGCAGTATTTT.

The rearrangement links TRBV23-1 to TRBJ1-2; maybe TRBD1 (6 bases). TRBV23-1 is annotated as an ORF whose role is uncertain. This CDR3 comprises 15 residues. Between the trimmed V and J ends, which lost 7 bases and 1 base, there was a span of 16 bases. The CDR3 sequence: CASNAGGRVNYGYTF. CDR3 sequence (DNA): TGCGCCAGCAACGCCGGGGGGCGAGTTAACTATGGCTACACCTTC.

This clonotype was detected only a few times. V gene TRBV5-1 combines with J gene TRBJ2-6; tentatively, D is TRBD1 or TRBD2 (5 bases each). V was shortened by 3 bases and J by 0 bases, with 19 bases between the two germline ends. Per germline, CDR1 SGHRS and CDR2 YFSETQ. The CDR3 consists of 19 residues. The CDR3 DNA reads as TGCGCCAGCAGCTCTGCCGGGACCCAAGCCCCCTCTGGGGCCAACGTCCTGACTTTC. It yields the protein CASSSAGTQAPSGANVLTF.

This clonotype was counted ten times or more. V gene TRBV5-4 combines with J gene TRBJ2-1; TRBD1 matches at 7 bases. Germline V gene lookup returns CDR1 SGHNT and CDR2 YYREEE (reference sequence). The CDR3 sequence is 13 residues long. J gave up 8 bases and V 6 bases, and 8 bases lay outside the gene matches. The CDR3 reads CASTQQGWYEQFF. Written as DNA, the CDR3 is TGTGCCAGCACCCAACAGGGGTGGTATGAGCAGTTCTTC.

This clonotype was counted between two and nine times. V is TRBV20-1 and J is TRBJ1-5, with D possibly TRBD1 on 5 matching bases. The CDR3 runs 16 residues. The V gene's germline CDR1 is DFQATT and CDR2 SNEGSKA (reference sequence). The ends were cut back, 5 bases at V and 2 bases at J, with 19 bases in the middle. The CDR3 spells CSAAPHKGNGNQPQHF. The DNA for the CDR3 is TGCAGTGCTGCCCCCCACAAGGGGAATGGCAATCAGCCCCAGCATTTT.

This clonotype has a handful of counts. The junction and the germline gene differ at one end; a read error may be behind it. This chain connects TRBV28 to TRBJ2-3; the match to TRBD2 covers 8 bases. Germline V gives CDR1 MDHEN, CDR2 SYDVKM. CDR3 length equals 15 residues. DNA of the CDR3: TGTGCCAGCAGCCCCAGCGGGGGCTCCACAGATACGCGGTATTTT. Encoded protein: CASSPSGGSTDTRYF.

This clonotype has more than one count but fewer than ten. The junction departs from germline at one end; a sequencing error may be responsible. This chain connects TRBV11-1 to TRBJ2-7; 15 bases agree with TRBD2. Gene TRBJ2-5 matches the end of the DNA better, so the J call may be wrong. Germline loops: CDR1 SGHAT, CDR2 FQDESV (reference sequence). CDR3 length: 16 residues. This CDR3 is CASSSGLAGGQGTQYF. The CDR3 DNA follows: TGTGCCAGCAGCTCCGGACTAGCGGGGGGGCAAGGGACCCAGTACTTC.

This clonotype showed up many times. The J gene is TRBJ2-1, the V gene TRBV15, with 12 bases lining up with TRBD2. Germline V gives CDR1 LNHNV, CDR2 YYDKDF (reference sequence). This CDR3 has 18 amino acids. The J segment lost 7 bases and the V segment lost 0 bases, leaving 10 bases of the junction unmatched. CDR3 DNA sequence: TGTGCCACCAGCAGAGATCTCGCTAGCGGGGGGGCTGCGAATGAGCAGTTCTTC. This sequence encodes CATSRDLASGGAANEQFF.

This clonotype showed up many times. The chain employs TRBV6-2 or TRBV6-3 and TRBJ2-3; 9 bases fit TRBD2. This CDR3 is built from 14 residues. The germline V gene has CDR1 MNHEY and CDR2 SVGEGT. V gave up 7 bases and J gave up 2 bases; unmatched junction bases: 4. Here the CDR3 reads CASNGGGATDTQYF. The CDR3 DNA reads as TGTGCCAGCAACGGCGGGGGGGCCACAGATACGCAGTATTTT.

This clonotype has more than one count but fewer than ten. V is TRBV7-2 and J is TRBJ1-4, with 11 bases fitting TRBD1. CDR1 and CDR2 (germline): SGHTA, FQGNSA. This CDR3 is 14 amino acids long. Germline trimming cut 5 bases from V and 8 bases from J; bases unmatched to any gene: 4. The CDR3 region is CASSLRDRGEKLFF. As DNA, the CDR3 is TGTGCCAGCAGCCTGAGGGACAGGGGGGAAAAACTGTTTTTT.

This clonotype was detected ten times or more. The chain joins TRBV7-8 to TRBJ2-3; 7 nucleotides line up with TRBD1. CDR1 SGHVS and CDR2 FQNEAQ come from the germline V gene. CDR3 length equals 17 residues. Losses at the gene ends were 2 bases for V and 2 bases for J; bases not matched to a gene: 10. The CDR3 DNA follows: TGTGCCAGCAGCTTACGACGACAGGGCTCTTCCACAGATACGCAGTATTTT. Protein sequence: CASSLRRQGSSTDTQYF. The full variable domain, rest sourced from reference TRBV7-8 and TRBJ2-3, is GAGVSQSPRYKVAKRGQDVALRCDPISGHVSLFWYQQALGQGPEFLTYFQNEAQLDKSGLPSDRFFAERPEGSVSTLKIQRTQQEDSAVYLCASSLRRQGSSTDTQYFGPGTRLTVL.

V gene TRBV5-1 combines with J gene TRBJ1-3; possible D gene TRBD1, 5 bases. In germline, CDR1 is SGHRS, CDR2 YFSETQ. This CDR3 region has 13 residues. Trimming stripped 7 bases from V and 3 bases from J, with 11 bases between. The CDR3 region has the DNA TGCGCCAGCCGCCCGGGGGGTGGAAACACCATATATTTT. Translating it yields CASRPGGGNTIYF.

This clonotype has ten or more counts. The rearrangement uses TRBV12-3 or TRBV12-4 and TRBJ1-4; 9 bases align to TRBD1. The CDR3 length is 14 residues. J was trimmed by 8 bases and V by 6 bases; bases with no gene match: 7. The chain's CDR3 is CASSRQGVLEKLFF. CDR3 nucleotides: TGTGCCAGCAGCAGACAGGGGGTTTTGGAAAAACTGTTTTTT.